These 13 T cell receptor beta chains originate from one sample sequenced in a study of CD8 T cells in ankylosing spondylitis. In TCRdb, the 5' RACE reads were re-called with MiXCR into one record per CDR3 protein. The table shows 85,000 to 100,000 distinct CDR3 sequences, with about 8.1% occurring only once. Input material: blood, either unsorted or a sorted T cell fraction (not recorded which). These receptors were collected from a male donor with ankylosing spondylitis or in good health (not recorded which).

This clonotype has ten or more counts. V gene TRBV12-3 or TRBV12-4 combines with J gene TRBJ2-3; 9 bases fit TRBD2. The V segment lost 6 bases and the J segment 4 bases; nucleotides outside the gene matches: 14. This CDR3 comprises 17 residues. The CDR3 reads CASSQPPGLATADTQYF. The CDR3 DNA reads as TGTGCCAGCAGCCAACCACCGGGACTAGCAACGGCAGATACGCAGTATTTT.

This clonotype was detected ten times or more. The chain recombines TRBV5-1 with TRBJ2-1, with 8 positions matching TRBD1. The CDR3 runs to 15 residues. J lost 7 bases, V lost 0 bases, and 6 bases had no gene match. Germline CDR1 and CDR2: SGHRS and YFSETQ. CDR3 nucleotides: TGCGCCAGCAGCTTGGTGCAGGGGGCGATGAATGAGCAGTTCTTC. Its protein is CASSLVQGAMNEQFF.

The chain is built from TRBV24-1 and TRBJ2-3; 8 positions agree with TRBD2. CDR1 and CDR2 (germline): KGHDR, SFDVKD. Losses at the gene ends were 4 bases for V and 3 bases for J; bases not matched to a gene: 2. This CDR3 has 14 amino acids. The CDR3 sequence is CATSELAETDTQYF. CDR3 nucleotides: TGTGCCACCAGTGAACTAGCGGAAACAGATACGCAGTATTTT.

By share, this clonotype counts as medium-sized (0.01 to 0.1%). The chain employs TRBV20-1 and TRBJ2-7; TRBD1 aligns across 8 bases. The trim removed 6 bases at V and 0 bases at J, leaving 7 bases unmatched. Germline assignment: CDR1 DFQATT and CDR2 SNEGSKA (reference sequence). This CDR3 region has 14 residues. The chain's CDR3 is CSAELGQGSYEQYF. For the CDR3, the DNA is TGCAGTGCCGAACTAGGACAGGGCTCCTACGAGCAGTACTTC.

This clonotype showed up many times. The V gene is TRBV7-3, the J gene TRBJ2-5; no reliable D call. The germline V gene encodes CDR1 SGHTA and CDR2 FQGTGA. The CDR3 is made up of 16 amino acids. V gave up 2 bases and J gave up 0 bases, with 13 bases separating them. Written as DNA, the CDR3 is TGTGCCAGCAGCTTAGGAGTTGCGGCGGACCAAGAGACCCAGTACTTC. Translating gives CASSLGVAADQETQYF.

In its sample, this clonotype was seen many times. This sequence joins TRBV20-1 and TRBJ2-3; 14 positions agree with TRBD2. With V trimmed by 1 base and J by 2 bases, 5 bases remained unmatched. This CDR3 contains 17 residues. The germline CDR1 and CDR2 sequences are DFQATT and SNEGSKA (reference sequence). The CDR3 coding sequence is TGCAGTGCTAGAGGACTAGCGGGGGGGCGCCTCACAGATACGCAGTATTTT. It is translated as CSARGLAGGRLTDTQYF.

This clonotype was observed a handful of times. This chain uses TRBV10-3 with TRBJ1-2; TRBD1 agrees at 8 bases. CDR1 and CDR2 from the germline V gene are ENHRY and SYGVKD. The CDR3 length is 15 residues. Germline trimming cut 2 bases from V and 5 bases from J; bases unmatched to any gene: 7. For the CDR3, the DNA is TGTGCCATCAGTGAGGAAAACAGGGGGGCATATGGCTACACCTTC. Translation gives CAISEENRGAYGYTF.

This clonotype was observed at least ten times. In nucleotides, the CDR3 is TGCGCCAGCAGCTTGGCTAAACGGACAGCCATGAACACTGAAGCTTTCTTT. Its protein product is CASSLAKRTAMNTEAFF. This sequence joins TRBV5-1 and TRBJ1-1; possibly TRBD1 for D (6 bases). The CDR3 length is 17 residues. V was shortened by 0 bases and J by 0 bases, with 15 bases between the two germline ends. Germline lookup yields CDR1 SGHRS and CDR2 YFSETQ.

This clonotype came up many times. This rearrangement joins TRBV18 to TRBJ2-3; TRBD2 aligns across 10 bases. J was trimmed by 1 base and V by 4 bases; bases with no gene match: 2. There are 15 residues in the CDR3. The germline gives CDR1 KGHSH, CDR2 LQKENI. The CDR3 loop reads CASSRGTSGTDTQYF. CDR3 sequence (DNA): TGTGCCAGCTCACGCGGGACTAGCGGCACAGATACGCAGTATTTT.

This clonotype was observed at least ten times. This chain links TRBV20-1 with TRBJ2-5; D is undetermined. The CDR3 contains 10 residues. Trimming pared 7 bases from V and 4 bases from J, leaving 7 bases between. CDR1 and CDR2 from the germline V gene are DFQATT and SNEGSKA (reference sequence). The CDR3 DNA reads TGCAGTGTTGCAAGAGAGACCCAGTACTTC. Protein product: CSVARETQYF.

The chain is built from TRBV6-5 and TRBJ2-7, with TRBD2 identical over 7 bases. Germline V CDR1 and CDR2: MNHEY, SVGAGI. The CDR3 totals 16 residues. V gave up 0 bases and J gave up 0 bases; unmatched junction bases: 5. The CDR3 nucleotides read TGTGCCAGCAGTTACTCGAGAAGGGACTACTCCTACGAGCAGTACTTC. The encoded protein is CASSYSRRDYSYEQYF.

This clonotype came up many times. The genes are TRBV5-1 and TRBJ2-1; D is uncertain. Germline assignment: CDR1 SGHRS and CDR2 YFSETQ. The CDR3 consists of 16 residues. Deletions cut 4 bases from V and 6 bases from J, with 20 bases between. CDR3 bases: TGCGCCAGCAGCCTCCCCGGCCCCGGACCGACCAATGAGCAGTTCTTC. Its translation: CASSLPGPGPTNEQFF.

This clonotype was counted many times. The CDR3 protein is CASSAGLKAGANVLTF. Written as DNA, the CDR3 is TGTGCCAGCAGTGCGGGGCTAAAGGCTGGGGCCAACGTCCTGACTTTC. This chain uses TRBV2 with TRBJ2-6, with D perhaps given as TRBD1 or TRBD2 (5 bases each). Germline V lookup: CDR1 SNHLY, CDR2 FYNNEI. The CDR3 is 16 amino acids. V dropped 4 bases and J dropped 2 bases, with 12 bases sitting between them.